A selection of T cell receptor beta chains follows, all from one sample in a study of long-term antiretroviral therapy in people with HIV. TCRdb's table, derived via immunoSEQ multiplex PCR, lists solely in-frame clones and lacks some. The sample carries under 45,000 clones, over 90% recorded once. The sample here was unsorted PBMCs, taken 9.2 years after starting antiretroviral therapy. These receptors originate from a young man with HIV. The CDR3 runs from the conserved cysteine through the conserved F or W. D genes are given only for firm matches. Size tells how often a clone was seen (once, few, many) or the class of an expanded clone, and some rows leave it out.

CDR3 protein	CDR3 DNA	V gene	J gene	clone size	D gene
CASSEGQGANPYGYTF	TGTGCCAGCAGTGAGGGTCAAGGGGCTAATCCCTATGGCTACACCTTC	TRBV6-1	TRBJ1-2	NA	NA
CASSLFTGELFF	TGCGCCAGCAGCTTGTTCACCGGGGAGCTGTTTTTT	TRBV5-1	TRBJ2-2	NA	NA
CASKRNIPGGQPQHF	TGTGCCAGCAAGAGGAACATCCCAGGCGGGCAGCCCCAGCATTTT	TRBV28	TRBJ1-5	few	NA
CASSPGVGGGNEQFF	TGTGCCAGCAGCCCCGGGGTCGGGGGAGGGAATGAGCAGTTCTTC	TRBV5-4	TRBJ2-1	NA	TRBD2
CASSQMGSAGSDEQFF	TGCGCCAGCAGCCAAATGGGTAGTGCAGGGTCGGATGAGCAGTTCTTC	TRBV4-1	TRBJ2-1	once	NA
CASRRGRGYGYTF	TGTGCCAGCAGGAGGGGGCGCGGGTATGGCTACACCTTC	TRBV28	TRBJ1-2	NA	TRBD1
CASSLRGGDGKLFF	TGTGCCAGCAGCCTGAGGGGGGGCGACGGAAAACTGTTTTTT	TRBV7-2	TRBJ1-4	once	NA
CASSGVQGSEKLFF	TGTGCCAGCAGTGGAGTTCAGGGTAGTGAAAAACTGTTTTTT	TRBV2	TRBJ1-4	NA	NA
CASSISRGYKEYTQYF	TGTGCCAGTAGTATATCAAGGGGGTACAAGGAATATACGCAGTATTTT	TRBV19	TRBJ2-3	NA	NA
CASSASGGANEKLFF	TGCGCCAGCAGCGCGTCAGGGGGTGCTAATGAAAAACTGTTTTTT	TRBV5-1	TRBJ1-4	NA	TRBD1
CSARQSYNSPLHF	TGCAGCGCTCGACAGTCTTATAATTCACCCCTCCACTTT	TRBV29-1	TRBJ1-6	NA	NA
CASSSLAGAIYNEQFF	TGTGCCAGCAGCTCCTTAGCGGGGGCCATATACAATGAGCAGTTCTTC	TRBV7-9	TRBJ2-1	NA	TRBD2
CASSAPGQHTEAFF	TGTGCCAGCAGTGCCCCGGGACAGCACACTGAAGCTTTCTTT	TRBV6-1	TRBJ1-1	NA	TRBD1
CASISGLAGGQETQYF	TGTGCCAGCATCTCGGGGCTAGCGGGGGGTCAAGAGACCCAGTACTTC	TRBV6-6	TRBJ2-5	NA	TRBD2
CASRGGDSPLHF	TGTGCCAGCCGGGGAGGAGATTCACCCCTCCACTTT	TRBV2	TRBJ1-6	NA	NA
CASSPGSLRNTIYF	TGCGCCAGCAGCCCCGGGTCTTTAAGAAACACCATATATTTT	TRBV4-1	TRBJ1-3	NA	NA
CASSAGTGFGNEQFF	TGTGCCAGCAGCGCAGGGACAGGGTTCGGCAATGAGCAGTTCTTC	TRBV9	TRBJ2-1	NA	TRBD1
CSAGTSGGAIRETQYF	TGCAGCGCTGGGACTAGCGGGGGGGCCATAAGAGAGACCCAGTACTTC	TRBV29-1	TRBJ2-5	NA	TRBD2
CASSEVQAESYEQYF	TGTGCCAGCAGTGAGGTCCAGGCGGAATCCTACGAGCAGTACTTC	TRBV6-1	TRBJ2-7	NA	NA
CASSRSGGSTDTQYF	TGCGCCAGCAGCCGGTCAGGGGGAAGCACAGATACGCAGTATTTT	TRBV4-1	TRBJ2-3	NA	TRBD1
CASSKLDGAKNIQYF	TGCGCCAGCAGCAAACTGGACGGAGCCAAAAACATTCAGTACTTC	TRBV5-1	TRBJ2-4	NA	NA
CASSPQAGEAFF	TGTGCCAGCAGTCCCCAGGCAGGGGAAGCTTTCTTT	TRBV27	TRBJ1-1	NA	NA
CASSEFRGLQPQHF	TGTGCCAGCAGTGAATTTCGGGGTCTCCAGCCCCAGCATTTT	TRBV6-1	TRBJ1-5	NA	NA
CASSSTHLLGTQYF	TGTGCCAGCAGTTCGACTCATCTACTGGGGACCCAGTACTTC	TRBV6-5	TRBJ2-5	NA	NA
CASMVRLENTEAFF	TGTGCCAGCATGGTCAGACTCGAGAACACTGAAGCTTTCTTT	TRBV27	TRBJ1-1	NA	NA
CASSADSNQPQHF	TGTGCCAGCAGCGCAGATAGCAATCAGCCCCAGCATTTT	TRBV5-4	TRBJ1-5	few	NA